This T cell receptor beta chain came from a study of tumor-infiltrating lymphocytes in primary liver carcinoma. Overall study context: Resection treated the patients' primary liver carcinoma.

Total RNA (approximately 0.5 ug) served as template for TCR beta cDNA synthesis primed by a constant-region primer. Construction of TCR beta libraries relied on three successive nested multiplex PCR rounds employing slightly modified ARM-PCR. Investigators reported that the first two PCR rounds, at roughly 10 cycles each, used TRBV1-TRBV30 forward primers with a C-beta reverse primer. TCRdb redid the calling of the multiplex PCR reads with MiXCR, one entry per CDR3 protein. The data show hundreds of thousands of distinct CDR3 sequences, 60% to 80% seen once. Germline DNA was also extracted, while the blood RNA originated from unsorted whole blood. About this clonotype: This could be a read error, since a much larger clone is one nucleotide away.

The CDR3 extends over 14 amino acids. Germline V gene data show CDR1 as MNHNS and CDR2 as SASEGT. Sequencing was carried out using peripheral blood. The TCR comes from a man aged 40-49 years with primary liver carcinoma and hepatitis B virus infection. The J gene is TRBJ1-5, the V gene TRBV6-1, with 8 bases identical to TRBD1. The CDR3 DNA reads TGTGCCAGCAGTGAAGTGACGGGTAGGACAGGGATGAATTTT. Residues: CASSEVTGRTGMNF.